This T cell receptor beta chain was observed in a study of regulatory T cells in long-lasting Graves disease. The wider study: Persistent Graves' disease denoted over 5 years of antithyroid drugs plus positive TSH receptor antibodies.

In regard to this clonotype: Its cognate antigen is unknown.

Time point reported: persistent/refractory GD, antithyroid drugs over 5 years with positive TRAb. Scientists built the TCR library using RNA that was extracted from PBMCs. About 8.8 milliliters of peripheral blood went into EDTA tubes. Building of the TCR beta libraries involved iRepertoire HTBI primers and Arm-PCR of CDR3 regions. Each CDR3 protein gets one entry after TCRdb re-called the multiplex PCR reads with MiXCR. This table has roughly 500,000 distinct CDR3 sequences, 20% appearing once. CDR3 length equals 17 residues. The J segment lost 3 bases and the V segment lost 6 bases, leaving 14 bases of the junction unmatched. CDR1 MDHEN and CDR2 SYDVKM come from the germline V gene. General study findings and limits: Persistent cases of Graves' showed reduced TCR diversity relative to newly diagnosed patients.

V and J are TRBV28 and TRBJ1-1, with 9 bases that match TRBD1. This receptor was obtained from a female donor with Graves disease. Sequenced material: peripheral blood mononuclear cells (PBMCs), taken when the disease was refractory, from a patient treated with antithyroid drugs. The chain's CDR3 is CASSTRHHRGLYTEAFF. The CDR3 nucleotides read TGTGCCAGCAGCACTCGACACCACAGGGGGCTCTACACTGAAGCTTTCTTT.